This TCR beta chain was captured in a study of cytomegalovirus exposure and HLA in healthy donors. The wider study: T cells numbering about 180 million yielded 95 million to 140 million unique TCR beta sequences in an earlier analysis. From HLA-typed donors, an early data release held roughly 89 million unique TCRs.

PCR amplification relied on 60 Vbeta primers (plus 13 Jbeta primers). Using immunoSEQ multiplex PCR, the repertoire was profiled, and TCRdb retains in-frame clones only, with some absent. Of about 140,000 clones in the sample, around four fifths were seen once. Germline loops: CDR1 MDHEN, CDR2 SYDVKM. With 8 bases clipped from V and 1 base from J, the junction kept 11 bases outside the gene matches. The length of the CDR3 is 15 residues. The genes are TRBV28 and TRBJ2-7, with 7 bases identical to TRBD2. This TCR was sampled from a woman aged 55 to 70 in good health and CMV-seropositive. Sequenced sample: PBMCs. CDR3 amino acids: CASPPPGGSSYEQYF. CDR3 coding DNA: TGTGCCAGCCCGCCTCCGGGGGGATCATCCTACGAGCAGTACTTC.